The rows below give T cell receptor beta chains drawn from one sample of a study of blood T cells in healthy people across ages. TCRdb reprocessed the 5' RACE reads via MiXCR and lists one record per CDR3 protein. Seen here are hundreds of thousands of distinct CDR3 sequences, 45% to 50% observed once, and the top ten hold roughly a third. Sequenced sample: blood. The receptors were sampled from a woman aged 55-69 years in good health. The CDR3 runs from the conserved cysteine through the conserved F or W.

V: TRBV2
J: TRBJ2-7
CDR3: CASLRETSYEQYF

V: TRBV7-7
J: TRBJ2-5
CDR3: CASSRRPGGLDQYF

V: TRBV7-2
J: TRBJ2-5
CDR3: CASSFNRGETQYF

V: TRBV10-3
J: TRBJ2-1
CDR3: CAIRPSGPNSYNEQFF

V: TRBV29-1
J: TRBJ1-4
CDR3: CSGQQGLNEKLFF

V: TRBV12-3/TRBV12-4
J: TRBJ1-1
CDR3: CASSPRDAGRTTEAFF

V: TRBV29-1
J: TRBJ2-7
CDR3: CSGGGLGYEQYF

V: TRBV12-3/TRBV12-4
J: TRBJ1-2
CDR3: CASSPPGQGYFLGGYTF

V: TRBV30
J: TRBJ2-1
CDR3: CAWRDSRRVFF

V: TRBV4-1
J: TRBJ2-3
CDR3: CAGKRTGGTDTQYF

V: TRBV10-3
J: NA
CDR3: CAIRPPGPVYEQYF

V: TRBV28
J: TRBJ1-1
CDR3: CASSLRQGRAFF

V: TRBV7-9
J: TRBJ1-2
CDR3: CASSLEVGGLTF

V: TRBV4-2
J: TRBJ2-1
CDR3: CASSQSGTTNNEQFF

V: TRBV10-3
J: TRBJ1-1
CDR3: CAISRQGNTEAFF

V: TRBV20-1
J: TRBJ2-7
CDR3: CSPTSGDEQYF

V: TRBV5-1
J: TRBJ2-1
CDR3: CASTRLAGNDEQFF

V: TRBV28
J: TRBJ1-2
CDR3: CASSLSGGGNYGYTF

V: TRBV20-1
J: TRBJ2-3
CDR3: CSAGSDADTDTQYF

V: TRBV3-1
J: TRBJ1-2
CDR3: CASSQTGKYGYTF

V: TRBV5-4
J: TRBJ2-7
CDR3: CASSSDRGNSYEQYF

V: TRBV29-1
J: TRBJ2-5
CDR3: CSVGTDQETQYF

V: TRBV27
J: TRBJ2-5
CDR3: CASSFLAGGHNNEQYF

V: TRBV4-3
J: TRBJ1-2
CDR3: CASSPTGKGASHGYTF

V: TRBV29-1
J: TRBJ2-3
CDR3: CSVDRDSTDTQYF

V: TRBV3-1
J: TRBJ2-2
CDR3: CASSQGGGRTGELFF

V: TRBV29-1
J: TRBJ2-3
CDR3: CSVDWGSTDTQYF

V: TRBV20-1
J: TRBJ1-2
CDR3: CSARQGLNYGYTF

V: TRBV20-1
J: TRBJ2-1
CDR3: CSAPRGQGTNEQFF

V: TRBV11-1
J: NA
CDR3: CASSTGTGILGEQYF

V: TRBV3-1
J: TRBJ2-7
CDR3: CASSQALRASNSYEQYF

V: TRBV29-1
J: TRBJ2-5
CDR3: CSARDGEETQYF

V: TRBV7-2
J: TRBJ2-5
CDR3: CASSPMGAQETQYF

V: TRBV20-1
J: TRBJ2-3
CDR3: CSAIPQGTNTDTQYF

V: TRBV4-3
J: TRBJ2-6
CDR3: CASSQGRTGSGANVLTF

V: TRBV6-2/TRBV6-3
J: TRBJ2-1
CDR3: CASGDGSYNEQFF

V: TRBV6-5
J: TRBJ1-2
CDR3: CASSLGLRSGGYTF

V: TRBV7-9
J: TRBJ2-5
CDR3: CASSFGQGRGWQETQYF

V: TRBV6-1
J: TRBJ1-6
CDR3: CAGGIPNSPLHF

V: TRBV7-9
J: TRBJ2-5
CDR3: CASSFSWETQYF